The T cell receptor (beta chain) under discussion was sequenced for a study of T-cell memory formation after mild COVID-19. The CDR3 consists of 15 residues. V shed 5 bases and J 7 bases; nucleotides not matched to a gene: 9. CDR1 and CDR2 (germline): SEHNR, FQNEAQ (reference sequence). TCRdb re-analysed the 5' RACE reads in MiXCR, keeping a single row per CDR3 protein. Of some 340,000 distinct CDR3 sequences listed, 10% to 15% were seen once; the top ten hold about 20%. This clonotype has just a few counts. Sequenced: PBMCs or a T cell subset sorted from them (not recorded which). The receptor's source is a man aged 18 to 30 who had mild COVID-19 (a few samples of this study predate the infection). Cell type and time point are not known. V and J are TRBV7-9 and TRBJ2-1, with 9 bases identical to TRBD1. CDR3 protein: CASSHAGQGWNEQFF. Here the CDR3 DNA reads TGTGCCAGCAGCCACGCTGGACAGGGGTGGAATGAGCAGTTCTTC. Looking up the rest from reference TRBV7-9 and TRBJ2-1 gives the full variable domain: DTGVSQNPRHKITKRGQNVTFRCDPISEHNRLYWYRQTLGQGPEFLTYFQNEAQLEKSRLLSDRFSAERPKGSFSTLEIQRTEQGDSAMYLCASSHAGQGWNEQFFGPGTRLTVL.